This T cell receptor beta chain was profiled in a study of human T cells and chemical hapten exposure. Study-wide results and caveats: TCRs exceeding a frequency of 1 in 1000 stayed unchanged under DPC sensitization.

What the library attached to individual cDNA molecules were unique molecular identifiers. TCRdb reprocessed the reads with MiXCR, giving one entry per CDR3 protein. The table has around 120,000 distinct CDR3 sequences, around 9% seen once; the top ten hold approximately 1.5%. About this clonotype itself: Its antigen is undetermined.

Whole blood, unfractionated, served as the material for total RNA extraction. The TCR comes from a human donor in good health. Some clones in this sample may be carry-over from other donors' samples. Sequenced sample: whole blood.

The CDR3 is CSATGGWHNEQFF. The DNA of the CDR3 is TGCAGTGCGACAGGAGGGTGGCACAATGAGCAGTTCTTC. The chain recombines TRBV20-1 with TRBJ2-1; D is tentatively TRBD1 or TRBD2 (6 bases each). The ends were cut back, 6 bases at V and 5 bases at J, with 14 bases in the middle. Germline CDR1 and CDR2: DFQATT and SNEGSKA (reference sequence). The CDR3 is 13 residues long.